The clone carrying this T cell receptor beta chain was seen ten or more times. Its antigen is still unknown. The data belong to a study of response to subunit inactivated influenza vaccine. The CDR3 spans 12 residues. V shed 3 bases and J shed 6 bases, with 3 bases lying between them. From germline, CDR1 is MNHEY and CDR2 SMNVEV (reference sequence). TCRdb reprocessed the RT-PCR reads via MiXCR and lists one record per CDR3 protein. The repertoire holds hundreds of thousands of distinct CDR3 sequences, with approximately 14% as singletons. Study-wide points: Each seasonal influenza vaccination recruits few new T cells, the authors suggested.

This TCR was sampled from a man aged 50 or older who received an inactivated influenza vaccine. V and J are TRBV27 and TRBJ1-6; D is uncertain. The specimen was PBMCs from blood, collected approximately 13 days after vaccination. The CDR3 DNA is TGTGCCAGCAGTTTCATTAATTCACCCCTCCACTTT. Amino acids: CASSFINSPLHF.